The rows below give T cell receptor beta chains drawn from one sample of a study of CD8 T cells in Susac syndrome. TCRdb redid the calling of the immunoSEQ multiplex PCR reads with MiXCR, one entry per CDR3 protein. The table has 120,000 or so distinct CDR3 sequences, around 94% seen once. The sample comprised CD8+ T cells from PBMCs. The receptors were gathered from a human donor with Susac syndrome. Both conserved end residues are part of each CDR3. The D gene is left open where the match is weak. The size field is filled for only some rows; it gives once, few, many or a size class.

CASSPAGAEQFF	TGTGCCAGCAGCCCTGCCGGCGCGGAGCAGTTCTTC	-	TRBJ2-1	TRBV12-3/TRBV12-4	-
CASSYSRQGEDTQYF	TGTGCCAGCAGTTACTCGCGGCAGGGCGAAGATACGCAGTATTTT	once	TRBJ2-3	TRBV6-6	-
CASASGTGSYEQYF	TGTGCCAGCGCAAGTGGGACAGGGTCCTACGAGCAGTACTTC	once	TRBJ2-7	TRBV19	TRBD1
CASSQWGESSPLHF	TGCGCCAGCAGCCAATGGGGGGAGAGTTCACCCCTCCACTTT	-	TRBJ1-6	TRBV5-1	-
CASNPGGGNTEAFF	TGTGCCAGCAATCCCGGGGGGGGGAACACTGAAGCTTTCTTT	-	TRBJ1-1	TRBV9	-
CASSSNPRPSNQPQHF	TGTGCCAGCAGCTCCAACCCTAGACCTAGCAATCAGCCCCAGCATTTT	-	TRBJ1-5	TRBV7-9	-
CASNRLWDTEAFF	TGTGCCAGCAATCGTTTGTGGGACACTGAAGCTTTCTTT	-	TRBJ1-1	TRBV12-3/TRBV12-4	-
CASSEGTAPYEQYF	TGTGCCAGCAGTGAGGGGACAGCTCCCTACGAGCAGTACTTC	-	TRBJ2-7	TRBV2	TRBD1
CASSLWGTDLKTQYF	TGTGCCAGCAGCTTGTGGGGGACCGATCTAAAGACCCAGTACTTC	-	TRBJ2-5	TRBV5-6	-
CASTNSVGLAGGWFF	TGTGCCAGCACCAACTCGGTGGGGCTAGCGGGAGGATGGTTCTTC	-	TRBJ2-1	TRBV6-2/TRBV6-3	TRBD2
CASSFGTHNTGELFF	TGTGCCAGCAGCTTCGGGACCCACAACACCGGGGAGCTGTTTTTT	once	TRBJ2-2	TRBV7-9	-
CASSRTGTGYNQPQHF	TGTGCCAGCAGCCGGACCGGGACAGGATACAATCAGCCCCAGCATTTT	-	TRBJ1-5	TRBV4-2	TRBD1
CASSAWGGETQYF	TGTGCCAGCAGCGCCTGGGGTGGCGAGACCCAGTACTTC	-	TRBJ2-5	TRBV9	-
CASSWTSTGELFF	TGTGCCAGCAGTTGGACTTCAACCGGGGAGCTGTTTTTT	-	TRBJ2-2	TRBV6-5	-
CASSALAGMEEAFF	TGTGCCAGCAGTGCCTTGGCAGGTATGGAGGAAGCTTTCTTT	-	TRBJ1-1	TRBV2	-
CASNPGGATYNEQFF	TGCGCCAGCAACCCGGGGGGTGCTACCTACAATGAGCAGTTCTTC	-	TRBJ2-1	TRBV10-2	TRBD2